This T cell receptor beta chain was sequenced during a study of CXCR3-negative and CXCR3-positive naive CD8 T cells. Looking at the study overall: The libraries together contributed 110 million to 150 million TRB reads, each supplying about 1.5 +/- 0.3 million. Broader study findings: CXCR3-positive naive cells carried more hydrophobic TRB CDR3s than CXCR3-negative ones. In both naive subsets diversity was comparably high, whereas memory CD8+ cells showed much lower diversity.

UMI-tagged TRB cDNA libraries were built via 5' RACE. TCRdb reprocessed the 5' RACE reads and keeps a single row for each CDR3 protein, giving no DNA. The sample has approximately 100,000 distinct CDR3 sequences. Sorting was done in triplicate for each CD8+ T cell subset (about 300,000 cells each). Among CD8+ T cells, naive ones were CD45RO-CCR7+CD27+CD95-. CDR3 length: 14 residues. Germline-derived CDR1 and CDR2 are SGHRS and YFSETQ. Comments on this clonotype: Its specificity is not known.

Material: naive CXCR3+ CD8+ T cells from blood. Subset of the sample: CD45RO-CCR7+CD27+CD95- naive CD8+ T cells expressing CXCR3 (TNR3+). The receptor was derived from a human donor in good health. Some clones in this sample may be carry-over from other donors' samples. The chain employs TRBV5-1 and TRBJ2-1; TCRdb names TRBD1, which stays unverified in the absence of DNA. The CDR3: CASREDRGRNEQFF.